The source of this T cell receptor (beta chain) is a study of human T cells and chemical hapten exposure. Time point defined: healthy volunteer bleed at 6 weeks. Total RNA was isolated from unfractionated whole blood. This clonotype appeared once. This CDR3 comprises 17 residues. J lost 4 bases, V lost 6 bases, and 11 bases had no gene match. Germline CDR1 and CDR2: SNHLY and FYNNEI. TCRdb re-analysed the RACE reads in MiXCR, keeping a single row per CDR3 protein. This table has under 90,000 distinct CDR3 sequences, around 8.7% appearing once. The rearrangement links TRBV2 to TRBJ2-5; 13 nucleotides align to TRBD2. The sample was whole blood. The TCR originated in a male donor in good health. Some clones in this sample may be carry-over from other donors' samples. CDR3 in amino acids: CASRGLAGAPGRETQYF. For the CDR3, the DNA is TGTGCCAGCAGAGGACTAGCGGGGGCCCCAGGGAGAGAGACCCAGTACTTC.